These 21 T cell receptor beta chains were sequenced from one sample in a study of tumor-infiltrating lymphocytes in primary liver carcinoma. Scientists recovered RNA and DNA together from approximately 20-30 mg of unsorted bulk tissue. From approximately 0.5 ug of total RNA, TCR beta-specific cDNA was reverse-transcribed using a constant-region primer. Libraries of TCR beta came from three nested multiplex PCR rounds with slightly modified ARM-PCR. Both of the initial two PCR rounds ran for approximately 10 cycles and employed TRBV1-TRBV30 forward primers alongside a C-beta reverse primer. TCRdb ran MiXCR on the multiplex PCR reads and lists one entry per CDR3 protein. The table lists roughly 190,000 distinct CDR3 sequences, over 80% of them singletons. Sequenced: tumor tissue from primary liver carcinoma. Receptor source: a man between 40 and 49 years old with primary liver carcinoma and hepatitis B virus infection.

This clonotype has just a few counts. The chain uses TRBV7-7 and TRBJ2-3; TRBD1 or TRBD2 may be the D gene (6 bases each). There are 13 residues in the CDR3. V dropped 5 bases and J dropped 9 bases, with 15 bases sitting between them. Germline lookup yields CDR1 SSHAT and CDR2 FNYEAQ (reference sequence). As DNA, the CDR3 is TGTGCCAGCAGCCGAGGAGGGGGAACAACGCAGTATTTT. This codes for CASSRGGGTTQYF.

Comments on this clonotype: Since no conserved phenylalanine or tryptophan closes the CDR3, a read error is the likely cause. The rearrangement uses TRBV10-3 and TRBJ1-1; D gene unclear. Germline CDR1 ENHRY, CDR2 SYGVKD. The CDR3 totals 16 residues. The chain's CDR3 is CTISESWTGPNTEAFI. Here the CDR3 DNA reads TGTACCATCAGTGAGTCGTGGACGGGCCCCAACACTGAAGCTTTCATT.

This clonotype was seen ten or more times. This chain links TRBV10-3 with TRBJ1-1; 7 bases agree with TRBD1. This CDR3 has 13 amino acids. CDR1 is ENHRY and CDR2 is SYGVKD in the germline V gene. J lost 5 bases, V lost 6 bases, and 6 bases had no gene match. The CDR3 sequence is CAISQGEETEAFF. CDR3 nucleotides: TGTGCCATCAGCCAGGGGGAGGAAACTGAAGCTTTCTTT.

This clonotype was detected only once. A much larger clone lies a single base off, so this may be a read error. The chain combines TRBV30 with TRBJ2-3; D tentatively fits TRBD1 or TRBD2 (5 bases each). Looked up from germline, CDR1 is GTSNPN and CDR2 is SVGIG (reference sequence). This CDR3 comprises 15 residues. The CDR3 protein is CAWIGDPEPPDTHYF. In nucleotides, the CDR3 is TGTGCCTGGATCGGGGACCCCGAACCCCCAGATACGCACTATTTT. Based on the CDR3 plus reference TRBV30 and TRBJ2-3, the full variable domain is SQTIHQWPATLVQPVGSPLSLECTVEGTSNPNLYWYRQAAGRGLQLLFYSVGIGQISSEVPQNLSASRPQDRQFILSSKKLLLSDSGFYLCAWIGDPEPPDTHYFGPGTRLTVL.

Points on this clonotype: A read error may explain this, as a much larger clone is one base away. The J gene is TRBJ1-4, the V gene TRBV5-1, with 9 bases aligning to TRBD1. Germline CDR1 SGHRS, CDR2 YFSETQ. This CDR3 is built from 12 residues. The CDR3 sequence is CTSSLDRGELFF. CDR3 bases: TGCACCAGCAGCTTGGACAGGGGCGAACTGTTTTTT.

About this clonotype itself: With a much larger clone just one base away, this may be a read error. The chain is built from TRBV28 and TRBJ1-5; D not certain. Germline lookup yields CDR1 MDHEN and CDR2 SYDVKM. The length of the CDR3 is 17 residues. CDR3 sequence reads: CAISSRPGLGSLGTQHF. CDR3 DNA: TGTGCCATCAGTTCTCGTCCTGGGCTCGGGAGCCTCGGGACCCAGCATTTT.

This clonotype appeared a single time. No conserved phenylalanine or tryptophan ends this CDR3, so it is likely a read error. The chain carries TRBV28 and TRBJ1-2; TRBD1 matches at 8 bases. Germline loops: CDR1 MDHEN, CDR2 SYDVKM. There are 13 residues in the CDR3. J was trimmed by 8 bases and V by 6 bases; bases with no gene match: 8. The CDR3 DNA sequence: TGTGCCAGCAGCCAACAGGGGGTAGAGGGCTACACCTTA. Protein product: CASSQQGVEGYTL.

This clonotype has ten or more counts. CDR3 bases: TGTGCCAGCGGGGCAGGGCTGAACACTGAAGCTTTCTTT. Translated, it gives CASGAGLNTEAFF. The chain joins TRBV5-5 to TRBJ1-1; the D gene is possibly TRBD1 (5 bases). This CDR3 spans 13 amino acids. V lost 7 bases and J lost 0, with 10 bases in between. Germline assignment: CDR1 SGHKS and CDR2 YYEKEE (reference sequence).

The J gene is TRBJ2-1, the V gene TRBV6-1; the D gene is possibly TRBD2 (5 bases). With 3 bases removed from V and 8 bases from J, the gap between germline ends came to 20 bases. The germline gives CDR1 MNHNS, CDR2 SASEGT. The CDR3 is 16 residues long. CDR3 in amino acids: CASSDRPGISGHEQFF. CDR3 bases: TGTGCCAGCAGTGACCGCCCCGGGATTAGTGGCCATGAGCAGTTCTTC.

Turning to this clonotype: One junction end disagrees with the germline gene, perhaps due to a read error. The chain links TRBV14 to TRBJ2-1; 8 bases map to TRBD2. The CDR3 covers 16 residues. Germline assignment: CDR1 SGHDN and CDR2 FVKESK. In DNA form, the CDR3 reads TGTGTCAGCAGTGCCGTAGCGGGAAGGGTAATCAATGAGCAGTTCTTC. Amino acid sequence: CVSSAVAGRVINEQFF.

Of note for this clonotype: A read error may account for a junction end that differs from germline. The genes are TRBV24-1 and TRBJ2-3; D not resolved. This CDR3 has 12 amino acids. The germline gives CDR1 KGHDR, CDR2 SFDVKD. The CDR3 loop is CTTSWATDTQYF. The CDR3 DNA is TGTACCACCAGTTGGGCCACAGATACGCAATATTTT.

In its sample, this clonotype was seen many times. The rearrangement joins TRBV5-1 to TRBJ2-6; no firm D call. Deletions cut 0 bases from V and 3 bases from J, with 4 bases between. The CDR3 is 14 amino acids. Looked up from germline, CDR1 is SGHRS and CDR2 is YFSETQ. The CDR3: CASSLEVGANVLTF. The CDR3, as DNA: TGCGCCAGCAGCTTGGAGGTTGGGGCCAACGTCCTGACTTTC.

As concerns this clonotype: The junction differs from germline at one of its ends, possibly a read error. The chain recombines TRBV29-1 with TRBJ2-3; weak D call: TRBD2 (5 bases). Germline CDR1 SQVTM, CDR2 ANQGSEA. The CDR3 extends over 15 amino acids. The CDR3 loop reads CSIEGEAGITDTQYF. The CDR3 DNA is TGCAGCATTGAGGGTGAGGCCGGTATCACAGATACGCAGTATTTT.

Concerning this clonotype itself: One end of the junction varies from germline; a read error may be responsible. This sequence joins TRBV11-2 and TRBJ2-1, with D unresolved. Germline-derived CDR1 and CDR2 are SGHAT and FQNNGV. This CDR3 has 17 residues. CDR3 coding DNA: TGTACCAGCAGCTCAATCGGTCTCTCGAGCTCCTACAATGAGCACTTCTTC. Encoded protein: CTSSSIGLSSSYNEHFF.

The table lists this clonotype with a count of one. The junction does not match germline at one end; this may be a read error. V usage is TRBV4-2 and J usage is TRBJ2-7, with 9 positions matching TRBD2. The V gene's germline CDR1 is LGHNA and CDR2 YNFKEQ. This CDR3 has 16 residues. The CDR3 sequence: CASSQDETSGSYEQYF. The CDR3 DNA follows: TGTGCCAGCAGCCAAGATGAGACTAGCGGCTCCTATGAGCAGTACTTC.

This chain connects TRBV7-2 to TRBJ2-7, with TRBD1 identical over 7 bases. This CDR3 contains 15 residues. After removal of 4 bases from V and 1 base from J, the junction contained 7 bases not matched to a gene. Germline V gene data show CDR1 as SGHTA and CDR2 as FQGNSA. CDR3 sequence reads: CASSYQPGGSYEQYF. The DNA of the CDR3 is TGTGCCAGCAGCTATCAGCCAGGGGGTTCCTACGAGCAGTACTTC.

In DNA form, the CDR3 reads TGTGCCAGCAGCACTCCGAGTGACGGGACCCACGAGCAGTACTTC. It encodes CASSTPSDGTHEQYF. This chain joins TRBV5-4 and TRBJ2-7; either TRBD1 or TRBD2 may supply D (5 bases each). Between the trimmed V and J ends, which lost 4 bases and 5 bases, there was a span of 19 bases. Germline V gene data show CDR1 as SGHNT and CDR2 as YYREEE (reference sequence). The CDR3 is 15 residues long.

The chain uses TRBV29-1 and TRBJ1-4; 8 bases fit TRBD1. Per the germline V gene, CDR1 is SQVTM and CDR2 is ANQGSEA. The CDR3 is made up of 14 amino acids. For the CDR3, the DNA is TGCAATACTTCTGGACAGGGACATCATGAAAAACTGTTTTTT. Its translation is CNTSGQGHHEKLFF.

Worth noting for this clonotype: An end of the junction does not agree with germline; a read error may underlie this. V gene TRBV4-2 combines with J gene TRBJ2-2; D tentatively fits TRBD1 or TRBD2 (5 bases each). Germline CDR1 LGHNA, CDR2 YNFKEQ. The CDR3 contains 15 residues. In DNA, the CDR3 is TGTGCCAGCAGCCAAGATGGGGGAGTCACCGGGGTGCGGTTGTTT. Protein: CASSQDGGVTGVRLF.

As concerns this clonotype: An end of the junction differs from the germline gene, which may be a read error. This chain uses TRBV6-5 with TRBJ2-7, with 8 bases identical to TRBD2. CDR1 and CDR2 (germline): MNHEY, SVGAGI. The CDR3 spans 14 residues. DNA of the CDR3: TGTGCCAGCCGTCTGAGCGGGAGCTTCGACGAGCACTACTTC. Protein product: CASRLSGSFDEHYF.

The chain carries TRBV11-3 and TRBJ2-1, with 11 bases aligning to TRBD2. CDR1 SGHNT and CDR2 YENEEA come from the germline V gene. The CDR3 is 13 amino acids. In DNA, the CDR3 is TGTGGAAGCAGCCTACTAGCGGGAGCCGGGCAGTTCTTC. It yields the protein CGSSLLAGAGQFF.